The 22 T cell receptor beta chains below were found in one sample sequenced in a study of response to subunit inactivated influenza vaccine. From the RT-PCR reads, TCRdb called clonotypes with MiXCR, one entry per CDR3 protein. Of more than 400,000 distinct CDR3 sequences listed, approximately 11% are singletons. The sequencing here drew on PBMCs from blood, taken roughly 45 days after vaccination. These receptors all come from a man over 45 who received an inactivated influenza vaccine.

The gene calls are TRBV11-2 and TRBJ2-1; D ambiguous. The ends were cut back, 0 bases at V and 0 bases at J, with 15 bases in the middle. CDR3 length: 18 residues. Germline V gene sequence: CDR1 SGHAT, CDR2 FQNNGV. The CDR3 protein is CASSLDLGFWSSYNEQFF. The CDR3, as DNA: TGTGCCAGCAGCTTAGATCTGGGCTTCTGGAGCTCCTACAATGAGCAGTTCTTC.

The chain recombines TRBV5-1 with TRBJ2-1; D possibly corresponds to TRBD1 (6 bases). The CDR3 has 15 residues. From germline, CDR1 is SGHRS and CDR2 YFSETQ. V gave up 2 bases and J gave up 3 bases, with 12 bases separating them. CDR3 amino acids: CASSFGDTVYNEQFF. In DNA form, the CDR3 reads TGCGCCAGCAGCTTCGGGGACACGGTCTACAATGAGCAGTTCTTC.

This clonotype was seen repeatedly, ten times or more. J is TRBJ2-3 and V is TRBV20-1; possible D gene TRBD2, 5 bases. The V and J ends lost 2 bases and 5 bases respectively, with 23 bases between them. The CDR3 has 17 amino acids. Germline V gene sequence: CDR1 DFQATT, CDR2 SNEGSKA (reference sequence). In nucleotides, the CDR3 is TGCAGTGCTAGACGAGTGAGCGCCGGGATGTGGGGAGATACGCAGTATTTT. This translates into CSARRVSAGMWGDTQYF.

The CDR3 bases are TGTGCCACCAGTGGATTAGCGGGGGGGCTTGTCAATGAGCAGTTCTTC. Residues: CATSGLAGGLVNEQFF. This rearrangement joins TRBV24-1 to TRBJ2-1; 11 nucleotides align to TRBD2. This CDR3 is built from 16 residues. The ends lost 5 bases at V and 6 bases at J; junction bases unmatched: 8. Germline V lookup: CDR1 KGHDR, CDR2 SFDVKD.

The chain carries TRBV12-3 or TRBV12-4 and TRBJ2-1, with 7 bases lining up with TRBD2. The V segment lost 5 bases and the J segment 6 bases; nucleotides outside the gene matches: 10. The CDR3 sequence is 15 residues long. CDR3 amino acids: CASSIGGRGSNEQFF. The CDR3 DNA sequence: TGTGCCAGCAGTATTGGCGGGAGAGGGTCCAATGAGCAGTTCTTC.

The CDR3 sequence is CASSLRGNSGANVLTF. The CDR3 DNA reads TGTGCCAGCAGTTTACGAGGTAACTCTGGGGCCAACGTCCTGACTTTC. The rearrangement links TRBV28 to TRBJ2-6; D not certain. With 2 bases removed from V and 0 bases from J, the gap between germline ends came to 8 bases. Germline V CDR1 and CDR2: MDHEN, SYDVKM. The CDR3 runs 16 residues.

This sequence joins TRBV5-1 and TRBJ2-1; a weak D match, TRBD2 (6 bases). The V and J ends lost 1 base and 7 bases respectively, with 12 bases between them. The length of the CDR3 is 14 residues. Germline values: CDR1 SGHRS, CDR2 YFSETQ. CDR3 DNA sequence: TGCGCCAGCAGCTTGTCCGGGAGAGCTAATGAGCAGTTCTTC. It specifies CASSLSGRANEQFF.

This clonotype was seen more than once but under ten times. The chain recombines TRBV2 with TRBJ2-7; D not certain. Germline V lookup: CDR1 SNHLY, CDR2 FYNNEI. Trimming removed 6 bases at V and 2 bases at J, with 14 bases between. The CDR3 is made up of 14 amino acids. For the CDR3, the DNA is TGTGCCAGCAGCGCTTCGCTCGAGCCCTACGAGCAGTACTTC. Protein: CASSASLEPYEQYF.

This clonotype came up many times. The chain links TRBV7-2 to TRBJ1-1; TRBD1 might be the D (6 bases). The CDR3 covers 15 residues. Trimming stripped 5 bases from V and 3 bases from J, with 16 bases between. In germline, CDR1 is SGHTA, CDR2 FQGNSA. CDR3 residues: CASSTQKTGYTEAFF. The CDR3 nucleotides read TGTGCCAGCAGCACCCAAAAAACAGGGTACACTGAAGCTTTCTTT.

This clonotype was counted a few times. V usage is TRBV11-2 and J usage is TRBJ2-1, with 13 nucleotides matching TRBD2. The germline V gene encodes CDR1 SGHAT and CDR2 FQNNGV. The J segment lost 7 bases and the V segment lost 3 bases, leaving 3 bases of the junction unmatched. The CDR3 has 15 residues. CDR3 sequence (DNA): TGTGCCAGCAGCTTCACACTAGCGGGGGGGAATGAGCAGTTCTTC. It translates to CASSFTLAGGNEQFF.

The gene calls are TRBV5-1 and TRBJ1-5; possibly TRBD1 for D (6 bases). This CDR3 comprises 13 residues. Germline loops: CDR1 SGHRS, CDR2 YFSETQ. Trimming took 7 bases from V and 5 from J, leaving 13 bases between them. The CDR3 spells CASSSGVDQPQHF. DNA of the CDR3: TGCGCCAGCTCATCAGGGGTTGATCAGCCCCAGCATTTT.

The rearrangement links TRBV12-3 or TRBV12-4 to TRBJ2-3; D is undetermined. This CDR3 contains 15 residues. The germline V and J ends were trimmed by 2 bases and 0 bases, with 9 bases remaining between them. The CDR3: CASSLRRSSTDTQYF. In DNA, the CDR3 is TGTGCCAGCAGTTTAAGGCGGTCTAGCACAGATACGCAGTATTTT.

On this clonotype itself: This may be a read error: a much more frequent sequence differs by one nucleotide. V gene TRBV20-1 combines with J gene TRBJ2-2; tentative D call: TRBD1 (5 bases). The CDR3 has 15 residues. Trimming stripped 3 bases from V and 3 bases from J, with 14 bases between. Germline V gives CDR1 DFQATT, CDR2 SNEGSKA (reference sequence). Written as DNA, the CDR3 is TGCAGTGCTAGGCTCTCAGGGCGGTACACCGGGGAGCTGTTTTTT. Translation: CSARLSGRYTGELFF.

A few counts support this clonotype. V gene TRBV7-8 combines with J gene TRBJ2-3; 9 bases are a match to TRBD2. Looked up from germline, CDR1 is SGHVS and CDR2 is FQNEAQ. The V gene end was trimmed by 0 bases and the J gene end by 0 bases; junction bases not matched to a gene: 7. CDR3 length: 18 residues. CDR3 sequence reads: CASSLATASGDSTDTQYF. CDR3 coding DNA: TGTGCCAGCAGCTTAGCGACGGCTAGCGGGGATAGCACAGATACGCAGTATTTT.

This clonotype was counted ten times or more. The chain combines TRBV12-3 or TRBV12-4 with TRBJ2-7; TRBD1 aligns across 9 bases. The CDR3 is 15 amino acids. Germline trimming cut 5 bases from V and 2 bases from J; bases unmatched to any gene: 7. The CDR3 protein is CASSPGGTGPYEQYF. The CDR3 DNA follows: TGTGCCAGCAGTCCAGGCGGGACAGGGCCCTACGAGCAGTACTTC.

J is TRBJ2-1 and V is TRBV6-5; 7 nucleotides match TRBD2. The CDR3 is 13 residues long. Looked up from germline, CDR1 is MNHEY and CDR2 is SVGAGI. V gave up 2 bases and J gave up 9 bases; unmatched junction bases: 4. The CDR3 coding sequence is TGTGCCAGCAGTTACCGGACTAGTATTGAGCAGTTCTTC. This codes for CASSYRTSIEQFF.

J is TRBJ2-7 and V is TRBV3-1, with 11 bases lining up with TRBD2. The CDR3 consists of 14 residues. Unmatched junction bases numbered 6, after V lost 5 bases and J lost 6 bases. Germline V gene sequence: CDR1 LGHDT, CDR2 YNNKEL (reference sequence). CDR3 region: CASSATSGGFEQYF. CDR3 sequence (DNA): TGTGCCAGCAGCGCTACTAGCGGGGGCTTCGAGCAGTACTTC.

This clonotype turned up a few times. This rearrangement joins TRBV20-1 to TRBJ1-1; a weak D match, TRBD1 (5 bases). CDR1 is DFQATT, CDR2 SNEGSKA, per germline (reference sequence). This CDR3 has 14 amino acids. Between the trimmed V and J ends, which lost 0 bases and 3 bases, there was a span of 11 bases. The DNA for the CDR3 is TGCAGTGCTAGAGAGGGGCGAGGAGACACTGAAGCTTTCTTT. Protein sequence: CSAREGRGDTEAFF.

The rearrangement joins TRBV7-8 to TRBJ2-4, with TRBD1 as a possible D gene (6 bases). Trimming left V 5 bases short and J 2 bases short, with 10 bases between. The length of the CDR3 is 14 residues. Germline lookup yields CDR1 SGHVS and CDR2 FQNEAQ. CDR3 in amino acids: CASSPQGPKNIQYF. For the CDR3, the DNA is TGTGCCAGCAGCCCGCAGGGGCCCAAAAACATTCAGTACTTC.

This clonotype showed up many times. The rearrangement joins TRBV7-9 to TRBJ1-1; D uncertain. From germline, CDR1 is SEHNR and CDR2 FQNEAQ (reference sequence). V lost 4 bases and J lost 1, with 7 bases in between. This CDR3 is 13 amino acids long. The CDR3, as DNA: TGTGCCAGCAGCTCCGGAGAGAACACTGAAGCTTTCTTT. It specifies CASSSGENTEAFF. Full variable domain (rest looked up from reference TRBV7-9 and TRBJ1-1): DTGVSQNPRHKITKRGQNVTFRCDPISEHNRLYWYRQTLGQGPEFLTYFQNEAQLEKSRLLSDRFSAERPKGSFSTLEIQRTEQGDSAMYLCASSSGENTEAFFGQGTRLTVV.

This clonotype was seen a handful of times. The chain couples TRBV7-9 to TRBJ2-1, with 11 bases fitting TRBD1. Germline lookup yields CDR1 SEHNR and CDR2 FQNEAQ (reference sequence). J was trimmed by 7 bases and V by 5 bases; bases with no gene match: 7. This CDR3 spans 15 amino acids. This CDR3 is CASSHGTGGRNEQFF. DNA for the CDR3: TGTGCCAGCAGCCACGGGACAGGGGGAAGGAATGAGCAGTTCTTC.

This chain uses TRBV18 with TRBJ2-6, with no clear D. Germline CDR1 reads KGHSH; CDR2 reads LQKENI. This CDR3 comprises 15 residues. The V end was cut by 3 bases, the J end by 0 bases, with 6 bases between. The CDR3: CASSPTISGANVLTF. The CDR3 DNA reads as TGTGCCAGCTCACCTACCATCTCTGGGGCCAACGTCCTGACTTTC.